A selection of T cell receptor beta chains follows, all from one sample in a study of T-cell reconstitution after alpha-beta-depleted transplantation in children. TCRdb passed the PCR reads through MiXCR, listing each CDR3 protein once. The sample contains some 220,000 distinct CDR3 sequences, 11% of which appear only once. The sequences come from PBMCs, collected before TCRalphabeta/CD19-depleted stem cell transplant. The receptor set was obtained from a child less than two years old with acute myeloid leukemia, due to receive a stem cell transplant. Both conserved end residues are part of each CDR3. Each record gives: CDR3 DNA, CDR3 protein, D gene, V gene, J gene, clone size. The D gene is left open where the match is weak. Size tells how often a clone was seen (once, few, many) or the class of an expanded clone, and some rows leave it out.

cdr3_nt: TGTGCCAGCAGCTTAGGATATACCGGATCACCCCTCCACTTT
cdr3_aa: CASSLGYTGSPLHF
d_call: .
v_call: TRBV7-3
j_call: TRBJ1-6
clone_size: .

cdr3_nt: TGTGCCAGCAGCTTAGGACCGGGGTTTAATCAGCCCCAGCATTTT
cdr3_aa: CASSLGPGFNQPQHF
d_call: .
v_call: TRBV7-9
j_call: TRBJ1-5
clone_size: many

cdr3_nt: TGTGCCAGTAGTATAGGAGGGGGACTAGCGGGAGGGGGGGATGAGCAGTTCTTC
cdr3_aa: CASSIGGGLAGGGDEQFF
d_call: TRBD2
v_call: TRBV19
j_call: TRBJ2-1
clone_size: few

cdr3_nt: TGTGCCAGCAGCCTTCGGGACTCTTGGGCTAGCACAGATACGCAGTATTTT
cdr3_aa: CASSLRDSWASTDTQYF
d_call: .
v_call: TRBV9
j_call: TRBJ2-3
clone_size: many

cdr3_nt: TGTGCCAGCAGTTTACCGGGGGGGTCCGGGACCCTCTACGAGCAGTACTTC
cdr3_aa: CASSLPGGSGTLYEQYF
d_call: TRBD2
v_call: TRBV12-3/TRBV12-4
j_call: TRBJ2-7
clone_size: many

cdr3_nt: TGTGCCAGCGCCAGGTGGACTAGCGGGAGTTACAATGAGCAGTTCTTC
cdr3_aa: CASARWTSGSYNEQFF
d_call: TRBD2
v_call: TRBV19
j_call: TRBJ2-1
clone_size: many

cdr3_nt: TGCAGTGCTAGCAATGACAGAGGAGCCACAGATACGCAGTATTTT
cdr3_aa: CSASNDRGATDTQYF
d_call: .
v_call: TRBV20-1
j_call: TRBJ2-3
clone_size: many

cdr3_nt: TGTGCCAGCTCGCGTGGACTAGTGAAAGATACGCAGTATTTT
cdr3_aa: CASSRGLVKDTQYF
d_call: TRBD2
v_call: TRBV18
j_call: TRBJ2-3
clone_size: .

cdr3_nt: TGTGCCAGCAGCGTAGCCCTAGCGGGAGCAGATACGCAGTATTTT
cdr3_aa: CASSVALAGADTQYF
d_call: TRBD2
v_call: TRBV9
j_call: TRBJ2-3
clone_size: many

cdr3_nt: TGTGCCAGCACCGAAACCCCGGGGAGAGGGAGGTATGAGCAGTTCTTC
cdr3_aa: CASTETPGRGRYEQFF
d_call: .
v_call: TRBV5-6
j_call: TRBJ2-1
clone_size: .

cdr3_nt: TGTGCCAGCAGGACAGGAACTGAAGCTTTCTTT
cdr3_aa: CASRTGTEAFF
d_call: .
v_call: TRBV7-9
j_call: TRBJ1-1
clone_size: few

cdr3_nt: TGTGCCAGCAGCCCTTACCCTGAGCGGGGGGGCACAGATACGCAGTATTTT
cdr3_aa: CASSPYPERGGTDTQYF
d_call: TRBD2
v_call: TRBV7-9
j_call: TRBJ2-3
clone_size: few

cdr3_nt: TGCGCCAGCAGCCCGAAACAGGGGAGGGATACGCAGTATTTT
cdr3_aa: CASSPKQGRDTQYF
d_call: .
v_call: TRBV5-1
j_call: TRBJ2-3
clone_size: many

cdr3_nt: TGTGCCTGGAGCCGGGACAGGGAGGAGGAAAAACTGTTTTTT
cdr3_aa: CAWSRDREEEKLFF
d_call: TRBD1
v_call: TRBV30
j_call: TRBJ1-4
clone_size: .

cdr3_nt: TGTGCCAGCAGTTTGGGACAGGGAGGGGAGACCCAGTACTTC
cdr3_aa: CASSLGQGGETQYF
d_call: TRBD1
v_call: TRBV5-1
j_call: TRBJ2-5
clone_size: many

cdr3_nt: TGTGCCAGCAGCTTGTACCCGAACACCGGGGAGCTGTTTTTT
cdr3_aa: CASSLYPNTGELFF
d_call: .
v_call: TRBV5-5
j_call: TRBJ2-2
clone_size: many

cdr3_nt: TGTGCCAGCAGCCAGGGAGTTAACTCTGGAAACACCATATATTTT
cdr3_aa: CASSQGVNSGNTIYF
d_call: .
v_call: TRBV3-1
j_call: TRBJ1-3
clone_size: many

cdr3_nt: TGTGCCAGCAGCCCGGGACGAGCCTACGAGCAGTACTTC
cdr3_aa: CASSPGRAYEQYF
d_call: .
v_call: TRBV7-2
j_call: TRBJ2-7
clone_size: many

cdr3_nt: TGCGCCAGCAGCTCGGAGTACGGCGGGGAGACCCAGTACTTC
cdr3_aa: CASSSEYGGETQYF
d_call: .
v_call: TRBV5-1
j_call: TRBJ2-5
clone_size: many

cdr3_nt: TGTGCCAGCAGTTTAGGGGCAGGGAAAAGCAATCAGCCCCAGCATTTT
cdr3_aa: CASSLGAGKSNQPQHF
d_call: .
v_call: TRBV12-3/TRBV12-4
j_call: TRBJ1-5
clone_size: many

cdr3_nt: TGCAGTGCTGACCAGCAGGGGGATACGCAGTATTTT
cdr3_aa: CSADQQGDTQYF
d_call: .
v_call: TRBV20-1
j_call: TRBJ2-3
clone_size: many

cdr3_nt: TGTGTCAGCAGCTTAGACGGTGGATATGAAGCTTTCTTT
cdr3_aa: CVSSLDGGYEAFF
d_call: .
v_call: TRBV7-9
j_call: TRBJ1-1
clone_size: .

cdr3_nt: TGTGCCAGCAACCCGGGACAGGGAGGAAGCCCCGGGGCCAACGTCCTGACTTTC
cdr3_aa: CASNPGQGGSPGANVLTF
d_call: TRBD1
v_call: TRBV9
j_call: TRBJ2-6
clone_size: .

cdr3_nt: TGCAGTGCTAGAGATGGACAGGGGTACGAGCAGTACTTC
cdr3_aa: CSARDGQGYEQYF
d_call: TRBD1
v_call: TRBV20-1
j_call: TRBJ2-7
clone_size: many

cdr3_nt: TGTGCCAGCAGTTTCAGGGCCATCCAGTACTTC
cdr3_aa: CASSFRAIQYF
d_call: .
v_call: TRBV12-3/TRBV12-4
j_call: TRBJ2-5
clone_size: many

cdr3_nt: TGTGCCAGCAGTTCGACAGGGAGGACTGAAGCTTTCTTT
cdr3_aa: CASSSTGRTEAFF
d_call: TRBD1
v_call: TRBV12-3/TRBV12-4
j_call: TRBJ1-1
clone_size: many

cdr3_nt: TGTGCCATCAAAGGCAGCGAGAATGAAAAACTGTTTTTT
cdr3_aa: CAIKGSENEKLFF
d_call: .
v_call: TRBV10-3
j_call: TRBJ1-4
clone_size: many

cdr3_nt: TGTGCCAGCAGTTTAAATTGGGAGAAGCTGTTTTTT
cdr3_aa: CASSLNWEKLFF
d_call: .
v_call: TRBV28
j_call: TRBJ2-2
clone_size: many

cdr3_nt: TGTGCCAGCAGTGACCAAGGATACAATGAGCAGTTCTTC
cdr3_aa: CASSDQGYNEQFF
d_call: .
v_call: TRBV25-1
j_call: TRBJ2-1
clone_size: .

cdr3_nt: TGTGCCAGCCGGAGGGTGACTCGCACAGATACGCAGTATTTT
cdr3_aa: CASRRVTRTDTQYF
d_call: .
v_call: TRBV6-5
j_call: TRBJ2-3
clone_size: many

cdr3_nt: TGCAGCGCCAGAGGTATAGCGGGAGGACGGGTAGAGACCCAGTACTTC
cdr3_aa: CSARGIAGGRVETQYF
d_call: TRBD2
v_call: TRBV29-1
j_call: TRBJ2-5
clone_size: many

cdr3_nt: TGCGCCAGCAGCTTGATCCCCGACAATCATCCCCAGCATTTT
cdr3_aa: CASSLIPDNHPQHF
d_call: .
v_call: TRBV5-1
j_call: TRBJ1-5
clone_size: many